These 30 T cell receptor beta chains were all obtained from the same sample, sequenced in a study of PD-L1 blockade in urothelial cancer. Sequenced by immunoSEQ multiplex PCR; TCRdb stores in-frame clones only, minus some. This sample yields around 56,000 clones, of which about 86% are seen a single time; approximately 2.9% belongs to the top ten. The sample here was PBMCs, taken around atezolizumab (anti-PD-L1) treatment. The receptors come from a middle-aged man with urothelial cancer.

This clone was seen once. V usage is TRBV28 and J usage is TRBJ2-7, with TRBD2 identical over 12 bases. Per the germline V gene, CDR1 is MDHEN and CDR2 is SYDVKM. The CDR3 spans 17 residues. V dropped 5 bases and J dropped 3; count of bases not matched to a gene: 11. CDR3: CASSEAGTSGFRYEQYF. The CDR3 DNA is TGTGCCAGCAGTGAAGCCGGGACTAGCGGGTTCCGCTACGAGCAGTACTTC.

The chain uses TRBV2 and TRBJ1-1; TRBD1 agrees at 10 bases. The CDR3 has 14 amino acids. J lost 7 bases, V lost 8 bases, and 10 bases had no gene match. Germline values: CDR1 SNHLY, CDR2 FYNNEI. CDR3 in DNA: TGTGCCAGCGGGCAAGACAGGGGGCGGCATGAAGCTTTCTTT. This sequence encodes CASGQDRGRHEAFF.

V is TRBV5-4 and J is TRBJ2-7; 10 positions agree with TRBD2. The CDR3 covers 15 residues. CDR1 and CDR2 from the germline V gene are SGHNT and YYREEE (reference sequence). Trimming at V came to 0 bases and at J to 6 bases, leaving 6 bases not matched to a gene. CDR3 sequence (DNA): TGTGCCAGCAGCTTGGTACTAGCGGGGTGGAGCGAGCAGTACTTC. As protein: CASSLVLAGWSEQYF.

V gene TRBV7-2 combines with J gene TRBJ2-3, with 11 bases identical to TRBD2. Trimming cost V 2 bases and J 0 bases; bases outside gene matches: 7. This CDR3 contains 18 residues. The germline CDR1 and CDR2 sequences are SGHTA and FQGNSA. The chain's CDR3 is CASSLLAGGFTSTDTQYF. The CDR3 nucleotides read TGTGCCAGCAGCTTACTAGCGGGAGGTTTTACTAGCACAGATACGCAGTATTTT.

The CDR3 loop is CASSPSGGYNEQFF. CDR3 in DNA: TGTGCCAGCAGTCCGAGCGGGGGCTACAATGAGCAGTTCTTC. The chain uses TRBV6-4 and TRBJ2-1; 8 bases are shared with TRBD2. V shed 5 bases, J shed 3 bases, and the junction held 3 bases outside the gene matches. Germline V gene sequence: CDR1 MRHNA, CDR2 SNTAGT. The CDR3 runs to 14 residues.

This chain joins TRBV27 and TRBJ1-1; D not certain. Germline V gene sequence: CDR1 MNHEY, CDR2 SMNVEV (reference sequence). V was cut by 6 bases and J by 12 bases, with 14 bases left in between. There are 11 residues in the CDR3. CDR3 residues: CASSHMGSPFF. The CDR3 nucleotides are TGTGCCAGCAGCCACATGGGCAGCCCTTTCTTT.

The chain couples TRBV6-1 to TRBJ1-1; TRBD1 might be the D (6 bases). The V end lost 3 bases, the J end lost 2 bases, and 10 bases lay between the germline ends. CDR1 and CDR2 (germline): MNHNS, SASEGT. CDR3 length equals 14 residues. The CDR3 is CASSDAGVNTEAFF. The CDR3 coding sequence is TGTGCCAGCAGTGATGCAGGGGTAAACACTGAAGCTTTCTTT.

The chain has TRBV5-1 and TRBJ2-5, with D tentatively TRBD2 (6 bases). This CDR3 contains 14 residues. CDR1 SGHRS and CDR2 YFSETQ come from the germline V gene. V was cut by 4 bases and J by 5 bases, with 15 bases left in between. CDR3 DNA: TGCGCCAGCAGCACTGGAGGGCCTAGGGAGACCCAGTACTTC. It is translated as CASSTGGPRETQYF.

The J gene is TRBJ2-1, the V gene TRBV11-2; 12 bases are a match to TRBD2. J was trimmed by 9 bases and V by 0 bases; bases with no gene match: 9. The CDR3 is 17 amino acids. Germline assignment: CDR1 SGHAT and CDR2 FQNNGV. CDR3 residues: CASSLDTSGRPITEQFF. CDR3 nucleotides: TGTGCCAGCAGCTTAGATACTAGCGGGAGGCCTATTACTGAGCAGTTCTTC.

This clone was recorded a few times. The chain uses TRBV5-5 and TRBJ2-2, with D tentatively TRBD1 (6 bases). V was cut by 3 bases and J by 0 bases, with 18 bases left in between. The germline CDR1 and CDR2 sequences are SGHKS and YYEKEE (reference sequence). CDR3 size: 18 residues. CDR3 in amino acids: CASSYRVGVLANTGELFF. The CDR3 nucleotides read TGTGCCAGCAGCTACAGGGTGGGGGTCTTAGCGAACACCGGGGAGCTGTTTTTT.

CDR3 bases: TGTGCCAGCAGCTTGGACTCCTTGAATCAGCCCCAGCATTTT. Its protein is CASSLDSLNQPQHF. The chain carries TRBV5-8 and TRBJ1-5; D not resolved. The V gene's germline CDR1 is SGHTS and CDR2 YDEGEE. V was pared by 0 bases and J by 4 bases, with 8 bases between. There are 14 residues in the CDR3.

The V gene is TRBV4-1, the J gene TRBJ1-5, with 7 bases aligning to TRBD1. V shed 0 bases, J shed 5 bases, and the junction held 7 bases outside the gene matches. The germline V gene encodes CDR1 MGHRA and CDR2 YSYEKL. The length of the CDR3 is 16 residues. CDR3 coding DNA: TGCGCCAGCAGCCAAGATGAGGGGGCGCGTTATCAGCCCCAGCATTTT. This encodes CASSQDEGARYQPQHF.

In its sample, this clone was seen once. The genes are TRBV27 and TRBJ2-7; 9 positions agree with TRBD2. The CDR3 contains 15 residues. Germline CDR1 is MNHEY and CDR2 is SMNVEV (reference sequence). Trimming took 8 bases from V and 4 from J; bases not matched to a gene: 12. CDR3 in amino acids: CASRLAALFLYEQYF. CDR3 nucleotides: TGTGCCAGCCGACTAGCGGCACTATTTCTATACGAGCAGTACTTC.

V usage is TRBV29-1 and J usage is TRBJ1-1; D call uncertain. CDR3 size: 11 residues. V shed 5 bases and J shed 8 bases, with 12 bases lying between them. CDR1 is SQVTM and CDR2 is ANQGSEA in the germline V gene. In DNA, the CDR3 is TGCAGCGTTCTACTCTTCGAGGAAGCTTTCTTT. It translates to CSVLLFEEAFF.

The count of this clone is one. CDR3 nucleotides: TGCGCCAGCAGACCTGACAGGGCTCCCTACGAGCAGTACTTC. Translated, it gives CASRPDRAPYEQYF. The chain carries TRBV5-1 and TRBJ2-7; 7 nucleotides agree with TRBD1. The CDR3 sequence is 14 residues long. Germline V gene data show CDR1 as SGHRS and CDR2 as YFSETQ. V shed 5 bases and J 2 bases; nucleotides not matched to a gene: 7.

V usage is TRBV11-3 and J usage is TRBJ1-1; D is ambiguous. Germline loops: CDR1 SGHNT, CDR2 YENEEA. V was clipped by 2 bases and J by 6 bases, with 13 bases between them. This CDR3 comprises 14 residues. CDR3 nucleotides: TGTGCCAGCAGCTTATCCGGGGTTGGGGCTGAAGCTTTCTTT. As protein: CASSLSGVGAEAFF.

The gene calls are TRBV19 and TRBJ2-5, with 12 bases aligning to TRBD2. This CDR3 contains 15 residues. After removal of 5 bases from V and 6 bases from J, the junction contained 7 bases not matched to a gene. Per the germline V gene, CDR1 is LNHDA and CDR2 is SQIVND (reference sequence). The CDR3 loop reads CASSPLAGGPKTQYF. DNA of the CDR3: TGTGCCAGTAGTCCTCTAGCGGGAGGGCCGAAGACCCAGTACTTC.

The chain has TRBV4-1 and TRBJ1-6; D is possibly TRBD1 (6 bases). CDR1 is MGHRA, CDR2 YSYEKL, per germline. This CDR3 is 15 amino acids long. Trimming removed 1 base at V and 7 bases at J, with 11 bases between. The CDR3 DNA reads TGCGCCAGCAGCCAAGGACAGGTGGGAAATTCACCCCTCCACTTT. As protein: CASSQGQVGNSPLHF.

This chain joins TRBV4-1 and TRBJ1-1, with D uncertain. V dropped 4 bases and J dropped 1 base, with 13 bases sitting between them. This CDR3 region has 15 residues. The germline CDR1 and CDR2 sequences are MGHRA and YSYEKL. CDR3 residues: CASSPYSTANTEAFF. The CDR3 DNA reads TGCGCCAGCAGCCCCTACTCTACAGCGAACACTGAAGCTTTCTTT.

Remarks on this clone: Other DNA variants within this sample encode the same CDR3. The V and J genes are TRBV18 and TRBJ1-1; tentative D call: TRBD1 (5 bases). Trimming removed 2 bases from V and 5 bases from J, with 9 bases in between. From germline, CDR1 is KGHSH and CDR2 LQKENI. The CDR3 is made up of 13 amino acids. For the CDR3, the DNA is TGTGCCAGCTCACCAACAGGTGGTACTGAAGCTTTCTTT. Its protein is CASSPTGGTEAFF.

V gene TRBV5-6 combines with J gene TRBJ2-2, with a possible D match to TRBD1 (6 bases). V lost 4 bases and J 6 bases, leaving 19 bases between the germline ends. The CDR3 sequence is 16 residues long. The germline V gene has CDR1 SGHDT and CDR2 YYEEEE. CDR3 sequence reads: CASSIVPGHRPGELFF. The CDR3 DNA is TGTGCCAGCAGCATAGTACCGGGACACCGACCCGGGGAGCTGTTTTTT.

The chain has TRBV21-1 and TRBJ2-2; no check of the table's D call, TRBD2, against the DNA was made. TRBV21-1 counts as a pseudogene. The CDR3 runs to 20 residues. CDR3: CASSNYGTSGRGSNTGELFF. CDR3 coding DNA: TGTGCCAGCAGCAACTACGGGACTAGCGGGAGGGGGTCGAACACCGGGGAGCTGTTTTTT.

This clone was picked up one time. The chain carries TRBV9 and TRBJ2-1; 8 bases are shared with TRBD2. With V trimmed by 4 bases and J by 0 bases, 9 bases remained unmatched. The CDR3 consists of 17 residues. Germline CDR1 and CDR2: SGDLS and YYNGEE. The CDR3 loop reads CASSSTGGGGSYNEQFF. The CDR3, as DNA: TGTGCCAGCAGCTCAACCGGGGGGGGAGGCTCCTACAATGAGCAGTTCTTC.

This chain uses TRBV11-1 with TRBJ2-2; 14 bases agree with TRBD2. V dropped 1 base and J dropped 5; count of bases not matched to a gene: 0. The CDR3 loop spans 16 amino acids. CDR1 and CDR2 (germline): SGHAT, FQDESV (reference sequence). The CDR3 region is CASSLGTSGRTGELFF. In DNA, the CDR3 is TGTGCCAGCAGCTTAGGGACTAGCGGGAGGACCGGGGAGCTGTTTTTT.

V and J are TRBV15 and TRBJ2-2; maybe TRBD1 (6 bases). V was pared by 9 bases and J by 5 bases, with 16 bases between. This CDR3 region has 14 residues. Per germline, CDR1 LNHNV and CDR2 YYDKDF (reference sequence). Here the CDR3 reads CATERGRGTGELFF. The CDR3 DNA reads TGTGCCACAGAAAGGGGGAGAGGTACCGGGGAGCTGTTTTTT.

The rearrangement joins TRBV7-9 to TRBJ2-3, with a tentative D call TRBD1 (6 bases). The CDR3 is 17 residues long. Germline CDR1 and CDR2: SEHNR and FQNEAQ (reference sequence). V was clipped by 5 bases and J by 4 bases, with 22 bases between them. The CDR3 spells CASSVLPGQRIADTQYF. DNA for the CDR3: TGTGCCAGCAGCGTGTTACCGGGACAAAGAATCGCAGATACGCAGTATTTT. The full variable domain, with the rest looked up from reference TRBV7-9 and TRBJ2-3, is DTGVSQNPRHKITKRGQNVTFRCDPISEHNRLYWYRQTLGQGPEFLTYFQNEAQLEKSRLLSDRFSAERPKGSFSTLEIQRTEQGDSAMYLCASSVLPGQRIADTQYFGPGTRLTVL.

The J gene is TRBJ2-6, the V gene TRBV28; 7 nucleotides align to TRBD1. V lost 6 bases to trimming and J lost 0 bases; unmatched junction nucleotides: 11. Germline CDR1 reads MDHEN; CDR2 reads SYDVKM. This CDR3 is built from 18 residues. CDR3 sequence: CASSRRGHGSSGANVLTF. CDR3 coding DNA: TGTGCCAGCAGCCGAAGGGGGCATGGAAGCTCTGGGGCCAACGTCCTGACTTTC.

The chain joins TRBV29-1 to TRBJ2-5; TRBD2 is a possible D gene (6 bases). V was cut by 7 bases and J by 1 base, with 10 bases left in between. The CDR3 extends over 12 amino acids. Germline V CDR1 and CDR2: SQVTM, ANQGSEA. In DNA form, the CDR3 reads TGCAGCGCGGGACTTCTCCAAGAGACCCAGTACTTC. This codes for CSAGLLQETQYF.

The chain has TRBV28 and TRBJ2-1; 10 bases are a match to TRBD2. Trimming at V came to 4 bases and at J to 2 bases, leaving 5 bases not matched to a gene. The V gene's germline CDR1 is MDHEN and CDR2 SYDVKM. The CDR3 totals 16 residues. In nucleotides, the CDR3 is TGTGCCAGCAGTTCCGCTAGCGGGAGTACCTACAATGAGCAGTTCTTC. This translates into CASSSASGSTYNEQFF.

CDR3 coding DNA: TGTGCCAGCAGTCTTCAGGGGGGCCGGGAGACCCAGTACTTC. This sequence encodes CASSLQGGRETQYF. V is TRBV28 and J is TRBJ2-5; possible D gene TRBD1, 7 bases. Trimming left V 5 bases short and J 5 bases short, with 15 bases between. The CDR3 covers 14 residues. Germline V lookup: CDR1 MDHEN, CDR2 SYDVKM.